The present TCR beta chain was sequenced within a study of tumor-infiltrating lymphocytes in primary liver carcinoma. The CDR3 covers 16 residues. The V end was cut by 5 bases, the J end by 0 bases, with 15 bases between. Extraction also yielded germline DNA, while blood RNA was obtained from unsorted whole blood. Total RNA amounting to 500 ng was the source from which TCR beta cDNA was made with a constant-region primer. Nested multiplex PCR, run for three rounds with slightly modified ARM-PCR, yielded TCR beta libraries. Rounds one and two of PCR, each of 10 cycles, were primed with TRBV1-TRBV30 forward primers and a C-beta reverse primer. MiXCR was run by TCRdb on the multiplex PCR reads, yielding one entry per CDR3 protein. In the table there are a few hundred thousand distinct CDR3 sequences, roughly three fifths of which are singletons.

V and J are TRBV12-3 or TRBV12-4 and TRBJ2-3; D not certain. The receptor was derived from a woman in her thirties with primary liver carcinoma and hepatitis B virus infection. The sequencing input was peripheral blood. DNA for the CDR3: TGTGCCAGCAGTCCCTCTTCACTGTCTAGCACAGATACGCAGTATTTT. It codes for CASSPSSLSSTDTQYF.